These 30 T cell receptor beta chains were sequenced from one sample in a study of T cells in Graves' hyperthyroidism and ophthalmopathy. RNA transcripts provided the source from which TCR beta CDR3 regions were amplified. HTBI primers drove first-round RT-PCR of the TCR CDR3. TCRdb analysed the multiplex PCR reads with MiXCR anew, one entry per CDR3 protein. The data show about 840,000 distinct CDR3 sequences, 38% seen once. The sequencing input was blood. Source of these receptors: a man between 18 and 35 years old with Graves' hyperthyroidism.

With respect to this clonotype: One base away lies a much larger clone, so this may be a sequencing read error. The chain joins TRBV11-3 to TRBJ2-7; no clear D. Germline V gene data show CDR1 as SGHNT and CDR2 as YENEEA. This CDR3 is 14 amino acids long. The CDR3 DNA reads as TGCGCCAGCAGTGCGACGTTCGGCTCCTACGAGCAGTACTTC. Translated, it gives CASSATFGSYEQYF.

Points on this clonotype: Since a much larger clone is just one base distant, this may be a read error. The V call is TRBV10-3, the J call TRBJ2-2; the D is unclear. This CDR3 contains 12 residues. Germline values: CDR1 ENHRY, CDR2 SYGVKD. V gave up 4 bases and J gave up 6 bases, with 6 bases separating them. This CDR3 is CAISVRPGELFF. The CDR3 region has the DNA TGTGCCATCAGTGTTCGGCCCGGGGAGCTGTTTTTT.

This clonotype was recorded only once. V is TRBV29-1 and J is TRBJ2-5, with D possibly called TRBD1 or TRBD2 (8 bases each). The CDR3 is 15 residues long. Trimming left V 7 bases short and J 5 bases short, with 23 bases between. Germline CDR1 reads SQVTM; CDR2 reads ANQGSEA. Here the CDR3 reads CSGGQGIAGFETQYF. For the CDR3, the DNA is TGCAGCGGTGGACAGGGAATAGCGGGATTTGAGACCCAGTACTTC.

This chain links TRBV20-1 with TRBJ1-1, with TRBD1 identical over 9 bases. The CDR3 length is 16 residues. The V gene's germline CDR1 is DFQATT and CDR2 SNEGSKA (reference sequence). Trimming cost V 0 bases and J 1 base; bases outside gene matches: 6. CDR3 region: CSARDTGGVWNTEAFF. In nucleotides, the CDR3 is TGCAGTGCTAGAGACACAGGGGGCGTTTGGAACACTGAAGCTTTCTTT.

The V call is TRBV6-6, the J call TRBJ1-1; the D is unclear. The CDR3 consists of 11 residues. V lost 2 bases and J lost 8, with 6 bases in between. CDR1 is MNHNY, CDR2 SVGAGI, per germline (reference sequence). This chain's CDR3 is CASSYREEAFF. Written as DNA, the CDR3 is TGTGCCAGCAGTTACAGGGAAGAAGCTTTCTTT.

This clonotype has only a few counts. The rearrangement joins TRBV5-6 to TRBJ2-7; D is ambiguous. The CDR3 sequence is 14 residues long. The V gene's germline CDR1 is SGHDT and CDR2 YYEEEE. Trimming pared 4 bases from V and 0 bases from J, leaving 11 bases between. CDR3 nucleotides: TGTGCCAGCAGCCCCCTGACTGTCTCCTACGAGCAGTACTTC. Translated: CASSPLTVSYEQYF.

The V and J genes are TRBV5-1 and TRBJ1-3; D is undetermined. The CDR3 sequence is 14 residues long. The V and J ends lost 1 base and 4 bases respectively, with 9 bases between them. Germline V gives CDR1 SGHRS, CDR2 YFSETQ. CDR3 DNA sequence: TGCGCCAGCAGCTTGCCCGCAGAAGGAAACACCATATATTTT. Its protein product is CASSLPAEGNTIYF.

This clonotype came up many times. This chain joins TRBV2 and TRBJ2-7; the D gene is possibly TRBD1 (5 bases). This CDR3 has 12 residues. Deletions cut 7 bases from V and 2 bases from J, with 9 bases between. Per germline, CDR1 SNHLY and CDR2 FYNNEI. CDR3 in amino acids: CASKDSPYEQYF. The CDR3 nucleotides are TGTGCCAGCAAAGACAGTCCCTACGAGCAGTACTTC.

This clonotype was observed at least ten times. J is TRBJ2-5 and V is TRBV7-3, with 10 bases fitting TRBD2. Germline V gene sequence: CDR1 SGHTA, CDR2 FQGTGA. V gave up 0 bases and J gave up 4 bases; unmatched junction bases: 2. The CDR3 runs to 15 residues. CDR3 in amino acids: CASSLTSSGRETQYF. CDR3 nucleotides: TGTGCCAGCAGCTTAACGTCTAGCGGGAGAGAGACCCAGTACTTC.

This clonotype has only a few counts. The V call is TRBV9, the J call TRBJ2-2, with TRBD1 as a possible D gene (6 bases). The V end lost 4 bases, the J end lost 3 bases, and 19 bases lay between the germline ends. Germline CDR1 SGDLS, CDR2 YYNGEE. This CDR3 spans 17 amino acids. The CDR3 DNA is TGTGCCAGCAGCTCTCAACTGGGACACCCGGACACCGGGGAGCTGTTTTTT. Its protein product is CASSSQLGHPDTGELFF.

Many counts were recorded for this clonotype. The J gene is TRBJ1-1, the V gene TRBV20-1, with unresolved D. The V end was cut by 3 bases, the J end by 7 bases, with 6 bases between. The CDR3 has 10 residues. Per germline, CDR1 DFQATT and CDR2 SNEGSKA (reference sequence). CDR3 sequence (DNA): TGCAGTGCTAGTGACGGTGAAGCTTTCTTT. This sequence encodes CSASDGEAFF.

In DNA, the CDR3 is TGTGCCAGCAGTTACACTGGGGACAGTTCCTACGAGCAGTACTTC. Translated: CASSYTGDSSYEQYF. This chain links TRBV6-5 with TRBJ2-7, with TRBD1 matching over 7 bases. The trim removed 2 bases at V and 1 base at J, leaving 5 bases unmatched. In germline, CDR1 is MNHEY, CDR2 SVGAGI. CDR3 size: 15 residues.

This clonotype was seen more than once but under ten times. This chain uses TRBV7-2 with TRBJ2-7; the D gene could be TRBD1 or TRBD2 (5 bases each). The CDR3 is 16 amino acids. CDR1 is SGHTA and CDR2 is FQGNSA in the germline V gene. V dropped 2 bases and J dropped 2 bases, with 16 bases sitting between them. The CDR3 DNA follows: TGTGCCAGCAGCTTACGGCTCGGGGCGCCTACCTACGAGCAGTACTTC. Its translation is CASSLRLGAPTYEQYF.

This clonotype turned up a few times. The CDR3 coding sequence is TGTGCCAGTACCCACGACAGGGTGGAGTATAATTCACCCCTCCACTTT. Translated, it gives CASTHDRVEYNSPLHF. The V call is TRBV19, the J call TRBJ1-6, with TRBD1 matching 7 bases. This CDR3 is built from 16 residues. Trimming took 7 bases from V and 4 from J; bases not matched to a gene: 10. Germline CDR1 and CDR2: LNHDA and SQIVND (reference sequence). Combining the CDR3 with reference TRBV19 and TRBJ1-6 gives the whole variable domain DGGITQSPKYLFRKEGQNVTLSCEQNLNHDAMYWYRQDPGQGLRLIYYSQIVNDFQKGDIAEGYSVSREKKESFPLTVTSAQKNPTAFYLCASTHDRVEYNSPLHFGNGTRLTVT.

The chain couples TRBV7-9 to TRBJ2-7, with TRBD1 matching over 9 bases. After removal of 5 bases from V and 2 bases from J, the junction contained 13 bases not matched to a gene. Germline V CDR1 and CDR2: SEHNR, FQNEAQ (reference sequence). There are 17 residues in the CDR3. CDR3 nucleotides: TGTGCCAGCAGCCAAGCACGAGCGGGACAGGGTACCTACGAGCAGTACTTC. Protein: CASSQARAGQGTYEQYF.

For this clonotype: A much larger clone lies one base from this, so it may be a read error. This chain links TRBV19 with TRBJ1-2; 11 bases are shared with TRBD1. This CDR3 has 15 residues. Germline loops: CDR1 LNHDA, CDR2 SQIVND (reference sequence). As DNA, the CDR3 is TGTGTCAGTACCACTCCGGACAGGGGGCGTAATGGCTACACCTTC. It is translated as CVSTTPDRGRNGYTF.

This clonotype was observed many times. The V call is TRBV2, the J call TRBJ1-5; weak D call: TRBD1 (5 bases). CDR3 length equals 13 residues. Per the germline V gene, CDR1 is SNHLY and CDR2 is FYNNEI. Trimming removed 9 bases from V and 4 bases from J, with 13 bases in between. CDR3 nucleotide sequence: TGTGCCAGTGTCCAGGGAAAGAATCAGCCCCAGCATTTT. Residues: CASVQGKNQPQHF. Combining the CDR3 with reference TRBV2 and TRBJ1-5 gives the whole variable domain EPEVTQTPSHQVTQMGQEVILRCVPISNHLYFYWYRQILGQKVEFLVSFYNNEISEKSEIFDDQFSVERPDGSNFTLKIRSTKLEDSAMYFCASVQGKNQPQHFGDGTRLSIL.

The rearrangement joins TRBV5-1 to TRBJ1-1, with 8 bases fitting TRBD1. Germline V CDR1 and CDR2: SGHRS, YFSETQ. Trimming at V came to 0 bases and at J to 8 bases, leaving 3 bases not matched to a gene. This CDR3 region has 13 residues. CDR3 DNA sequence: TGCGCCAGCAGCTTGGCCGGGGACAGGGAAGCTTTCTTT. Translation: CASSLAGDREAFF.

This clonotype came up a few times. This chain connects TRBV6-1 to TRBJ2-5; D is possibly TRBD2 (6 bases). The CDR3 length is 17 residues. With 6 bases removed from V and 1 base from J, the gap between germline ends came to 21 bases. Per germline, CDR1 MNHNS and CDR2 SASEGT. CDR3 DNA: TGTGCCAGCAGCTCCCCGAATACCGGGACTCCCCAAGAGACCCAGTACTTC. As protein: CASSSPNTGTPQETQYF.

This clonotype occurred many times. The V call is TRBV7-9, the J call TRBJ1-4; D remains unclear. This CDR3 spans 15 amino acids. Germline V gives CDR1 SEHNR, CDR2 FQNEAQ (reference sequence). Trimming took 2 bases from V and 4 from J, leaving 11 bases between them. Here the CDR3 reads CASSLTGGNNEKLFF. Written as DNA, the CDR3 is TGTGCCAGCAGCTTAACTGGAGGGAATAATGAAAAACTGTTTTTT.

The J gene is TRBJ1-2, the V gene TRBV29-1; 7 bases are shared with TRBD1. Germline V lookup: CDR1 SQVTM, CDR2 ANQGSEA. V trimming: 8 bases; J trimming: 3 bases; junction bases outside the gene matches: 9. This CDR3 spans 13 amino acids. The CDR3 is CSIYRDRYYGYTF. CDR3 sequence (DNA): TGCAGCATCTACCGGGACAGATACTATGGCTACACCTTC.

This clonotype was observed a few times. The rearrangement joins TRBV7-2 to TRBJ2-7; D may be TRBD2 (6 bases). Germline V gene lookup returns CDR1 SGHTA and CDR2 FQGNSA. V was pared by 6 bases and J by 9 bases, with 15 bases between. This CDR3 comprises 12 residues. The CDR3 sequence: CASRRGDGRQYF. The CDR3 DNA follows: TGTGCCAGCAGGAGGGGTGACGGGAGGCAGTACTTC.

This clonotype was picked up many times. J is TRBJ2-7 and V is TRBV25-1; D might be TRBD2 (6 bases). The germline CDR1 and CDR2 sequences are MGHDK and SYGVNS. V lost 4 bases and J 6 bases, leaving 13 bases between the germline ends. The CDR3 length is 13 residues. The CDR3 bases are TGTGCCAGCAGTGCTAGCGTATTAGGCGAGCAGTACTTC. This gives the protein CASSASVLGEQYF.

This clonotype was counted many times. V is TRBV11-3 and J is TRBJ1-6; D ambiguous. Trimming left V 2 bases short and J 10 bases short, with 12 bases between. CDR3 length: 14 amino acids. Germline V gives CDR1 SGHNT, CDR2 YENEEA. The CDR3 reads CASSLTTTGSPLHF. The CDR3 DNA reads as TGTGCCAGCAGCTTAACGACAACCGGATCACCCCTCCACTTT.

The rearrangement joins TRBV7-6 to TRBJ1-1; weak D call: TRBD1 (6 bases). Germline-derived CDR1 and CDR2 are SGHVS and FNYEAQ. The V and J ends lost 3 bases and 0 bases respectively, with 20 bases between them. The CDR3 consists of 18 residues. CDR3 DNA: TGTGCCAGCAGCTTGGGCGTTAAGCAGGGGTTGATGAACACTGAAGCTTTCTTT. Translated: CASSLGVKQGLMNTEAFF.

This clonotype was observed a handful of times. The rearrangement links TRBV5-1 to TRBJ2-7; no clear D. This CDR3 comprises 11 residues. Germline V gene sequence: CDR1 SGHRS, CDR2 YFSETQ. Trimming removed 2 bases from V and 7 bases from J, with 7 bases in between. The CDR3 loop is CASSFDREQYF. For the CDR3, the DNA is TGCGCCAGCAGCTTTGATCGGGAGCAGTACTTC.

This clonotype was counted at least ten times. The chain recombines TRBV29-1 with TRBJ2-7; the match to TRBD1 covers 7 bases. Germline CDR1 is SQVTM and CDR2 is ANQGSEA. This CDR3 spans 13 amino acids. The V segment lost 0 bases and the J segment 3 bases; nucleotides outside the gene matches: 2. CDR3 in amino acids: CSVEDQGDYEQYF. For the CDR3, the DNA is TGCAGCGTTGAAGATCAGGGGGACTACGAGCAGTACTTC.

This chain connects TRBV7-8 to TRBJ2-7; D is unclear. Germline CDR1 is SGHVS and CDR2 is FQNEAQ. The CDR3 covers 13 residues. V lost 4 bases and J lost 2, with 9 bases in between. The CDR3 region is CASSSPKAYEQYF. CDR3 DNA sequence: TGTGCCAGCAGCTCGCCGAAGGCCTACGAGCAGTACTTC.

The sample holds one count of this clonotype. The chain uses TRBV7-2 and TRBJ2-7; TRBD2 is a possible D gene (6 bases). The V and J ends lost 1 base and 9 bases respectively, with 16 bases between them. Germline V gene sequence: CDR1 SGHTA, CDR2 FQGNSA. The CDR3 is made up of 14 amino acids. CDR3 coding DNA: TGTGCCAGCAGCTTAGGAGTATCCGGGGGAGCGCAGTACTTC. This gives the protein CASSLGVSGGAQYF.

This clonotype appeared many times. The chain uses TRBV5-1 and TRBJ2-2; the D is unclear. V gave up 2 bases and J gave up 7 bases, with 15 bases separating them. The germline CDR1 and CDR2 sequences are SGHRS and YFSETQ. CDR3 length equals 15 residues. The CDR3 loop reads CASSLSGEVGGELFF. Here the CDR3 DNA reads TGCGCCAGCAGCTTATCTGGGGAAGTTGGCGGGGAGCTGTTTTTT.